This record covers a single TCR beta chain. The record originates from a study of shared clonotypes between healthy human individuals. Study-level information: For every donor, three CD4 naive, three CD4 memory, two CD8 naive and one CD8 memory plates were used.

This CDR3 has 14 residues. Per germline, CDR1 SNHLY and CDR2 FYNNEI. V was shortened by 4 bases and J by 5 bases, with 12 bases between the two germline ends. The assay was immunoSEQ multiplex PCR, and TCRdb's table has in-frame clones only and misses some. The sample includes roughly 640,000 clones, about 74% of them seen just once. This clonotype originated in a woman in her thirties in good health. The chain links TRBV2 to TRBJ1-5; D not certain. The sample taken for sequencing was memory CD4+ T cells sorted from blood. Subset meaning: CD45RA-negative fraction. CDR3 amino acids: CASSGQAGDQPQHF. The CDR3 DNA reads as TGTGCCAGCAGTGGGCAGGCCGGAGATCAGCCCCAGCATTTT. Using reference TRBV2 and TRBJ1-5 for the parts outside the CDR3, the full variable domain is EPEVTQTPSHQVTQMGQEVILRCVPISNHLYFYWYRQILGQKVEFLVSFYNNEISEKSEIFDDQFSVERPDGSNFTLKIRSTKLEDSAMYFCASSGQAGDQPQHFGDGTRLSIL.